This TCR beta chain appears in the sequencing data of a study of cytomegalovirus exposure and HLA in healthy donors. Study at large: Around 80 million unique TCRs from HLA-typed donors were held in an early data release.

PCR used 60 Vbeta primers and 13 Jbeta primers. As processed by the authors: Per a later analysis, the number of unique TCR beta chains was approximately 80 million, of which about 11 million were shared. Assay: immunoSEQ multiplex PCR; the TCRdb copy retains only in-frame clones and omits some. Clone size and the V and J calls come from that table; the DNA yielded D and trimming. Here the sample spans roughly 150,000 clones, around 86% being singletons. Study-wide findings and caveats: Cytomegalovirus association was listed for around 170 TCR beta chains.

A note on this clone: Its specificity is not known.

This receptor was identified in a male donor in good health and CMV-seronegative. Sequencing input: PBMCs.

In nucleotides, the CDR3 is TGTGCCAGCGGGGGGGCGGGCCCAGATACGCAGTATTTT. Translated, it gives CASGGAGPDTQYF. This chain connects TRBV6-5 to TRBJ2-3, with a possible D match to TRBD2 (7 bases). Deletions cut 8 bases from V and 4 bases from J, with 13 bases between. The V gene's germline CDR1 is MNHEY and CDR2 SVGAGI. CDR3 length: 13 residues.